Following are 8 T cell receptor beta chains from one sample sequenced in a study of T cell clones after liver transplantation (dated 2019 in TCRdb). Library method: the immunoSEQ multiplex PCR assay. The table comes from immuneACCESS by way of TCRdb, which keeps in-frame sequences with V and J called. Part of the clones is missing from these tables; in studies checked, under half for an unresolved V gene and the rest for unknown reasons. The sample records around 77,000 clones, 80% of which are singletons. Approximately 0.79% of the sample rests with the top ten. Sequenced here: CD4+ T cells from blood, sampled 12 months after liver transplant. The receptors derive from a human patient who received a liver transplant. Some T cells seen after a transplant may have their origin in the graft donor.

The chain uses TRBV11-1 and TRBJ2-7; D remains ambiguous. Trimming cost V 7 bases and J 0 bases, with 16 bases left between them. The CDR3 runs to 15 residues. The germline V gene has CDR1 SGHAT and CDR2 FQDESV (reference sequence). The DNA of the CDR3 is TGTGCCAGCACCCCCGGGCCTGAGAGCTCCTACGAGCAGTACTTC. This translates into CASTPGPESSYEQYF.

The chain combines TRBV4-2 with TRBJ1-3, with D unclear. This CDR3 spans 14 amino acids. CDR1 LGHNA and CDR2 YNFKEQ come from the germline V gene. The V end lost 1 base, the J end lost 2 bases, and 6 bases lay between the germline ends. This chain's CDR3 is CASSQAKAGNTIYF. CDR3 nucleotides: TGTGCCAGCAGCCAAGCTAAAGCTGGAAACACCATATATTTT.

The chain is built from TRBV28 and TRBJ1-3; tentatively, D is TRBD1 (5 bases). CDR1 and CDR2 from the germline V gene are MDHEN and SYDVKM. Trimming took off 3 bases at V and 0 bases at J, with 15 bases between the two ends. CDR3 length: 17 residues. This CDR3 is CASSLEGQLDSGNTIYF. CDR3 in DNA: TGTGCCAGCAGTTTGGAAGGACAACTCGACTCTGGAAACACCATATATTTT.

This clone was observed once. The CDR3 loop reads CASSFILAGNNEQFF. CDR3 sequence (DNA): TGCGCCAGCAGCTTTATCCTAGCGGGGAACAATGAGCAGTTCTTC. The rearrangement joins TRBV5-1 to TRBJ2-1; 9 bases align to TRBD2. V gave up 2 bases and J gave up 5 bases; unmatched junction bases: 5. CDR1 SGHRS and CDR2 YFSETQ come from the germline V gene. The CDR3 consists of 15 residues.

This clone was seen repeatedly, ten times or more. V usage is TRBV15 and J usage is TRBJ2-7; D not certain. CDR1 is LNHNV and CDR2 is YYDKDF in the germline V gene (reference sequence). Trimming cost V 0 bases and J 0 bases, with 12 bases left between them. The CDR3 extends over 16 amino acids. Here the CDR3 DNA reads TGTGCCACCAGCAGAGAAGGTACAAGGAGCTCCTACGAGCAGTACTTC. This encodes CATSREGTRSSYEQYF.

The chain couples TRBV7-6 to TRBJ1-4; tentatively, D is TRBD1 (5 bases). V lost 4 bases, J lost 3 bases, and 18 bases lay in between. From germline, CDR1 is SGHVS and CDR2 FNYEAQ. The CDR3 extends over 17 amino acids. CDR3 amino acids: CASSSELYRNPNEKLFF. The DNA for the CDR3 is TGTGCCAGCAGCTCCGAGCTTTACAGGAACCCTAATGAAAAACTGTTTTTT.

V usage is TRBV10-1 and J usage is TRBJ2-1; 7 bases are shared with TRBD2. Germline V CDR1 and CDR2: WNHNN, SYGVQD (reference sequence). The CDR3 contains 15 residues. Trimming at V came to 2 bases and at J to 9 bases, leaving 10 bases not matched to a gene. This CDR3 is CASSEHVRDYGEQFF. In DNA, the CDR3 is TGCGCCAGCAGTGAGCACGTCCGGGACTATGGTGAGCAGTTCTTC.

The V and J genes are TRBV28 and TRBJ1-3; D is unclear. Trimming pared 9 bases from V and 0 bases from J, leaving 9 bases between. The germline V gene has CDR1 MDHEN and CDR2 SYDVKM. The CDR3 totals 13 residues. The CDR3 DNA is TGTGCCAGTATCACTAGCTCTGGAAACACCATATATTTT. This codes for CASITSSGNTIYF. The full variable domain, its missing parts supplied by reference TRBV28 and TRBJ1-3, is DVKVTQSSRYLVKRTGEKVFLECVQDMDHENMFWYRQDPGLGLRLIYFSYDVKMKEKGDIPEGYSVSREKKERFSLILESASTNQTSMYLCASITSSGNTIYFGEGSWLTVV.